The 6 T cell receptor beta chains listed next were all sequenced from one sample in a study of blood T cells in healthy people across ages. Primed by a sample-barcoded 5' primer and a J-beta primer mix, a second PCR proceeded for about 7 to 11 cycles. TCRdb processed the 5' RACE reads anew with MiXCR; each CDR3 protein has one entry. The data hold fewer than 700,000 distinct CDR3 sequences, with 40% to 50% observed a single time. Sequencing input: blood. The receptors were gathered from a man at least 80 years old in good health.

The chain's CDR3 is CSARPTALGRRDATDTQYF. CDR3 coding DNA: TGCAGTGCTAGGCCGACGGCTTTGGGTAGGCGGGACGCTACAGATACGCAGTATTTT. The chain is built from TRBV20-1 and TRBJ2-3, with D perhaps matching TRBD2 (6 bases). This CDR3 region has 19 residues. The V gene lost 3 bases and the J gene lost 3 bases, with 28 bases spanning the gap. The germline V gene encodes CDR1 DFQATT and CDR2 SNEGSKA (reference sequence).

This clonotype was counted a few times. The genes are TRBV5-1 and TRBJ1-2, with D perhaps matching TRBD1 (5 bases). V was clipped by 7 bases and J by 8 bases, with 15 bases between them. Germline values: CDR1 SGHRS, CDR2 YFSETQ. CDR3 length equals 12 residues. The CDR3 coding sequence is TGCGCCAGCGAAGGGACCACGAGCGGCTACACCTTC. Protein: CASEGTTSGYTF.

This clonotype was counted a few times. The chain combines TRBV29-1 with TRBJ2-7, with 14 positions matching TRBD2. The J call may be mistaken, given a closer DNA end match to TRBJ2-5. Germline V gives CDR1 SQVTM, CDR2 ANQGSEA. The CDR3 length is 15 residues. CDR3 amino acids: CSVASTSGRAETQYF. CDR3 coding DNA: TGCAGCGTTGCCTCGACTAGCGGGAGGGCCGAGACCCAGTACTTC.

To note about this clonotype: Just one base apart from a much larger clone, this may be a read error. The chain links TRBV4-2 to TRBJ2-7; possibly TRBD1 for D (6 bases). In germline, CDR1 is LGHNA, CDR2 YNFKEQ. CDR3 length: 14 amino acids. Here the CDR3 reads CTSSSQGTDYEQYF. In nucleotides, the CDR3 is TGTACCAGCAGCTCACAGGGCACGGACTACGAGCAGTACTTC.

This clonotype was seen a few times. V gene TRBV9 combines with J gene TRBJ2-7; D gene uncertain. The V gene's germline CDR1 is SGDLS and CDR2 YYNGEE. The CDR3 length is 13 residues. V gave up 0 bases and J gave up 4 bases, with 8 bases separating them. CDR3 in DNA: TGTGCCAGCAGCGTAGGTAGCAGGTACGAGCAGTACTTC. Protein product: CASSVGSRYEQYF.

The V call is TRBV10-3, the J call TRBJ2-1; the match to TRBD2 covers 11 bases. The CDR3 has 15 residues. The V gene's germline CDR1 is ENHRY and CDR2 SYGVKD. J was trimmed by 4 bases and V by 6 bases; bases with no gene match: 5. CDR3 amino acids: CAIRMTSGEYNEQFF. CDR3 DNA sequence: TGTGCCATCAGGATGACTAGCGGGGAATACAATGAGCAGTTCTTC.